Each of the 28 T cell receptor beta chains below was sequenced from the same sample in a study of tumor and adjacent non-tumor tissue in lung cancer. Three rounds of nested PCR, following a modified ARM-PCR protocol, produced the TCRbeta library. TCRdb reanalysed the multiplex PCR reads using MiXCR and keeps one entry per CDR3 protein. The data contain roughly 70,000 distinct CDR3 sequences, around 73% of them singletons. RNA was extracted from bulk tissue without any cell sorting. The material sequenced was lung tumor tissue. The receptor source for this set is a man in his sixties with non-small cell lung cancer.

With respect to this clonotype: One end of the junction fails to match germline, which may point to a read error. This chain connects TRBV6-8 to TRBJ1-5; D possibly corresponds to TRBD1 (6 bases). The germline gives CDR1 MNHGY, CDR2 SAAAGT. This CDR3 has 12 residues. CDR3 sequence (DNA): TGTACCAGCAGTTACAGGGATCAGCCCCAGCGTTTT. Its translation is CTSSYRDQPQRF.

This clonotype was recorded only once. The conserved phenylalanine or tryptophan is not found at the CDR3 terminus, so this likely reflects a read error. The chain is built from TRBV6-5 and TRBJ1-1; possibly TRBD1 for D (5 bases). The CDR3 is 12 residues long. Germline V gives CDR1 MNHEY, CDR2 SVGAGI. The CDR3, as DNA: TGTACCAGGAGGCAGGGTGACACTGAAGCTTTCCTT. Encoded protein: CTRRQGDTEAFL.

This clonotype was seen only a few times. One base away lies a much larger clone, so this may be a sequencing read error. The rearrangement links TRBV29-1 to TRBJ2-3; 7 bases are a match to TRBD1. In germline, CDR1 is SQVTM, CDR2 ANQGSEA. The CDR3 spans 13 residues. Here the CDR3 reads CNVADRDTDTQYF. CDR3 coding DNA: TGCAACGTTGCTGACAGGGACACAGATACGCAGTATTTT.

In this sample, this clonotype turned up many times. V is TRBV28 and J is TRBJ2-4; 7 bases map to TRBD1. The CDR3 loop spans 12 amino acids. V gave up 4 bases and J gave up 9 bases; unmatched junction bases: 3. Germline loops: CDR1 MDHEN, CDR2 SYDVKM. CDR3 sequence reads: CASSSPGGIQYF. As DNA, the CDR3 is TGTGCCAGCAGTTCCCCAGGGGGCATTCAGTACTTC.

The V call is TRBV11-2, the J call TRBJ2-1; D unresolved. This CDR3 comprises 13 residues. V was cut by 4 bases and J by 15 bases, with 19 bases left in between. Germline V gene sequence: CDR1 SGHAT, CDR2 FQNNGV. The chain's CDR3 is CASSSQTRAKRFF. The DNA for the CDR3 is TGTGCCAGCAGCTCCCAAACGAGAGCCAAGCGGTTCTTC.

As for this clonotype: One end of the junction is discordant with germline, which a read error may explain. The chain joins TRBV5-1 to TRBJ2-1; D is perhaps TRBD2 (6 bases). The germline gives CDR1 SGHRS, CDR2 YFSETQ. This CDR3 is 16 amino acids long. The CDR3 spells CASNREQVNSYNEQFF. The CDR3 bases are TGTGCCAGCAACCGGGAGCAAGTTAACTCCTACAATGAGCAGTTCTTC.

A note on this clonotype: This CDR3 fails to terminate in the conserved phenylalanine or tryptophan, so it likely reflects a read error. The chain recombines TRBV6-5 with TRBJ2-5; 9 positions match TRBD2. Germline V gene data show CDR1 as MNHEY and CDR2 as SVGAGI. This CDR3 is built from 19 residues. The CDR3 protein is CDSSYSISGSLFSIETQYS. In DNA, the CDR3 is TGTGACAGCAGTTACTCGATTAGCGGGAGTCTTTTTAGTATCGAGACCCAGTACTCC.

As for this clonotype: A junction boundary mismatches the germline segment, possibly from a read error. The gene calls are TRBV6-7 and TRBJ2-3, with 10 bases matching TRBD2. TRBV6-7 is noted as an ORF with a role that remains uncertain. The CDR3 is 16 residues long. CDR3 sequence: CASSNTSGRAADTKYF. CDR3 bases: TGTGCCAGCAGTAATACGAGCGGGAGGGCGGCAGATACGAAGTATTTT.

This clonotype was counted many times. At one boundary the junction diverges from the germline segment, which might be a read error. The gene calls are TRBV6-2 or TRBV6-3 and TRBJ2-7, with a tentative D call TRBD2 (5 bases). This CDR3 spans 13 amino acids. CDR1 is MNHEY and CDR2 is SVGEGT in the germline V gene. This CDR3 reads CANSSGYTYEQYF. CDR3 nucleotide sequence: TGTGCCAACAGTTCGGGATATACCTACGAGCAGTACTTC.

In regard to this clonotype: The conserved closing phenylalanine or tryptophan is absent in this CDR3, likely reflecting a read error. Because the CDR3's place on the DNA is in doubt, the DNA is left out and the CDR3 is given as listed by TCRdb. The chain links TRBV6-1 to TRBJ1-2; the table's TRBD1 call for D was not verified on the DNA. The CDR3 spans 15 amino acids, including both terminal residues. In germline, CDR1 is MNHNS, CDR2 SASEGT. CDR3 amino acids: CASSVVAGGVYGYTS.

This clonotype was found a few times. V and J are TRBV5-1 and TRBJ2-7, with 7 bases fitting TRBD2. This CDR3 spans 16 amino acids. The trim removed 4 bases at V and 6 bases at J, leaving 16 bases unmatched. CDR1 and CDR2 (germline): SGHRS, YFSETQ. Here the CDR3 DNA reads TGCGCCAGCAGCGCTACCCAGGGAGCGGGGTTACGCGAGCAGTACTTC. Encoded protein: CASSATQGAGLREQYF.

As for this clonotype: One end of the junction varies from germline; a read error may be responsible. The chain recombines TRBV6-1 with TRBJ1-4, with D unclear. The CDR3 is made up of 14 amino acids. Germline CDR1 MNHNS, CDR2 SASEGT. The CDR3 here is CASSERSQNEKLSF. The CDR3 DNA reads TGTGCCAGCAGTGAGCGATCCCAGAATGAAAAACTGTCTTTT.

This clonotype was counted ten times or more. J is TRBJ2-7 and V is TRBV6-5, with unresolved D. Germline V lookup: CDR1 MNHEY, CDR2 SVGAGI. V lost 2 bases and J 3 bases, leaving 11 bases between the germline ends. The CDR3 loop spans 14 amino acids. CDR3 coding DNA: TGTGCCAGCAGTTACGGACCCAGGAGCTACGAGCAGTACTTC. Translation gives CASSYGPRSYEQYF.

The sample holds a few counts of this clonotype. A read error may be the cause here, since a much bigger clone is one base away. The chain employs TRBV6-5 and TRBJ2-1; TRBD2 matches 8 bases. The CDR3 is 15 amino acids. CDR1 and CDR2 from the germline V gene are MNHEY and SVGAGI. The chain's CDR3 is CASSRSGSSYNGQFF. The CDR3 DNA reads as TGTGCCAGCAGTAGGAGCGGGAGCTCCTACAATGGGCAGTTCTTC.

About this clonotype: One end of the junction does not line up with germline, which may come from a read error. V is TRBV29-1 and J is TRBJ2-5, with unresolved D. Germline loops: CDR1 SQVTM, CDR2 ANQGSEA. This CDR3 is built from 15 residues. The CDR3 here is CSVDGHQASQETQHF. CDR3 sequence (DNA): TGCAGCGTTGATGGGCACCAAGCGAGCCAAGAGACCCAGCACTTC.

This sequence joins TRBV20-1 and TRBJ2-1; D remains ambiguous. The CDR3 spans 15 residues. CDR1 is DFQATT and CDR2 is SNEGSKA in the germline V gene (reference sequence). Trimming left V 0 bases short and J 9 bases short, with 18 bases between. In nucleotides, the CDR3 is TGCAGTGCTAGAGATTGGTCGCGTTCCTTCAGTGAGCAGTTCTTC. This gives the protein CSARDWSRSFSEQFF.

This clonotype was counted a single time. Here the CDR3 omits its conserved ending phenylalanine or tryptophan, so a read error is the likely source. V and J are TRBV5-8 and TRBJ2-7; 7 bases map to TRBD1. The CDR3 is 16 amino acids. The germline V gene has CDR1 SGHTS and CDR2 YDEGEE. The CDR3 bases are TGTGCTAGCAGCTCAAACGGGACAGTAGGGGCTAGTGAGCAGTACTTA. As protein: CASSSNGTVGASEQYL.

To note about this clonotype: This CDR3 is missing its conserved last phenylalanine or tryptophan, likely due to a read error. Because the CDR3's place on the DNA is in doubt, the DNA is left out and the CDR3 is given as listed by TCRdb. This chain connects TRBV11-1 to TRBJ2-1. Germline CDR1 and CDR2: SGHAT and FQDESV (reference sequence). The CDR3 numbers 15 amino acids, ends counted. CDR3 sequence: CDSRNARVLETEKLL.

Turning to this clonotype: A read error may account for a junction end that differs from germline. The rearrangement joins TRBV29-1 to TRBJ2-2; 7 positions match TRBD1. The CDR3 is 14 amino acids. The germline gives CDR1 SQVTM, CDR2 ANQGSEA. CDR3 in DNA: TGCAGCGTTGAACCCCCCACGAACACAGGGGAGCTGTTATTT. Protein: CSVEPPTNTGELLF.

This clonotype is a singleton in its sample. The J gene is TRBJ2-2, the V gene TRBV20-1, with D perhaps TRBD1 (6 bases). The CDR3 covers 14 residues. The germline V gene has CDR1 DFQATT and CDR2 SNEGSKA (reference sequence). The CDR3 nucleotides read TGCGGAGCTAGAGGGGACATTGGGACCGGGGAGCTGTTTTTT. Protein product: CGARGDIGTGELFF.

Points on this clonotype: Without the conserved terminal phenylalanine or tryptophan, this CDR3 likely stems from a read error. V and J are TRBV20-1 and TRBJ2-7; 12 nucleotides agree with TRBD2. This CDR3 comprises 15 residues. CDR1 is DFQATT and CDR2 is SNEGSKA in the germline V gene (reference sequence). CDR3 nucleotide sequence: TGCAGTGCTAACCCTCTAGCGGGAGGGGGTTACGAACAGTACTGC. Protein sequence: CSANPLAGGGYEQYC.

Details on this clonotype: Given the absence of the conserved phenylalanine or tryptophan at the CDR3 end, a read error is likely. Written as DNA, the CDR3 is TGCGGCGTTGAAGGAGGGAGGGAGCAGTACCTC. Protein product: CGVEGGREQYL. The chain uses TRBV29-1 and TRBJ2-7, with a tentative D call TRBD2 (6 bases). CDR3 length equals 11 residues. Germline assignment: CDR1 SQVTM and CDR2 ANQGSEA.

Of note for this clonotype: Just one base apart from a much larger clone, this may be a read error. V is TRBV24-1 and J is TRBJ2-3; unclear D gene. The CDR3 covers 15 residues. Germline assignment: CDR1 KGHDR and CDR2 SFDVKD. The CDR3: CATCDPTDSTDTQYF. The CDR3 nucleotides read TGTGCCACCTGTGATCCAACCGACAGCACAGATACGCAGTATTTT.

Comment on this clonotype: Its ends do not fully match the called genes, so a read error is possible. V usage is TRBV6-6 and J usage is TRBJ2-5; D is unclear. CDR1 is MNHNY and CDR2 is SVGAGI in the germline V gene (reference sequence). The CDR3 has 11 residues. For the CDR3, the DNA is TGTGCCACCAGTTATCTAGAGGCCCAGTACTTC. Protein: CATSYLEAQYF.

Notes on this clonotype: One junction end disagrees with the germline gene, perhaps due to a read error. This chain links TRBV20-1 with TRBJ2-7, with 7 bases lining up with TRBD2. The V gene's germline CDR1 is DFQATT and CDR2 SNEGSKA (reference sequence). The CDR3 sequence is 15 residues long. The CDR3 nucleotides read TGCAGTGCTAGATTGGTGGGAGGGCCGGAGTACGAGAAGTACTTC. Its translation: CSARLVGGPEYEKYF.

Of note for this clonotype: Because the CDR3 is missing its conserved closing phenylalanine or tryptophan, this is likely a read error. The DNA is left out, because the CDR3 cannot be placed on it with certainty; the CDR3 is given as TCRdb lists it. The chain is built from TRBV20-1 and TRBJ2-7; the table gives TRBD1 as D, unverified against the DNA. The germline gives CDR1 DFQATT, CDR2 SNEGSKA (reference sequence). The CDR3 spans 14 amino acids, including both terminal residues. CDR3 amino acids: CSVRDRGLPYEQYI.

On this clonotype itself: One end of the junction does not line up with germline, which may come from a read error. J is TRBJ2-3 and V is TRBV6-1, with 13 nucleotides matching TRBD2. Germline CDR1 and CDR2: MNHNS and SASEGT. The CDR3 length is 18 residues. This CDR3 is CANSLTSGRASYPDTQYF. The CDR3 nucleotides read TGCGCCAACAGCCTTACTAGCGGGAGGGCCAGCTACCCCGATACGCAGTATTTT.

Of note for this clonotype: No conserved phenylalanine or tryptophan is present at the end of the CDR3, so a read error is the likely explanation. V usage is TRBV11-1 and J usage is TRBJ2-2; D might be TRBD2 (5 bases). This CDR3 is 14 amino acids long. Germline assignment: CDR1 SGHAT and CDR2 FQDESV (reference sequence). V dropped 8 bases and J dropped 8 bases, with 18 bases sitting between them. CDR3 residues: CASGYTSGTGELFY. The CDR3 DNA sequence: TGTGCCAGCGGCTATACTAGTGGCACAGGGGAGCTGTTTTAT.